This T cell receptor (beta chain) stems from a study of blood T cell repertoires in COVID-19. On the study more broadly: Acute-phase and convalescent COVID-19 samples originated in the United States, Italy and Spain. The analysed material was cDNA or gDNA that came from T cells, B-cell-depleted T cells, or PBMCs.

Seattle participants joined during active infection and were tracked over time. Authors' methods: Estimates of nucleated cell counts were drawn from the amplification of reference gene primers. TCRdb's copy holds only in-frame clones and misses some; the assay was immunoSEQ multiplex PCR. V, J and clone size derive from that table, while D and trimming were established from the DNA sequence. Of more than 300,000 clones listed, around 90% are singletons. The table lists this clone with a few counts. V was shortened by 1 base and J by 4 bases, with 5 bases between the two germline ends. This CDR3 has 13 amino acids. Germline values: CDR1 MNHNS, CDR2 SASEGT.

The source of this sequence is a woman aged 35 to 49 with COVID-19, enrolled during active disease. The chain joins TRBV6-1 to TRBJ1-5; D call uncertain. Specimen: peripheral blood. The DNA of the CDR3 is TGTGCCAGCAGTGAAGTCGGGAATCAGCCCCAGCATTTT. Amino acid sequence: CASSEVGNQPQHF.